These T cell receptor beta chains were read from a single sample in a study of cytomegalovirus exposure and HLA in healthy donors. Clones were read by immunoSEQ multiplex PCR, and TCRdb kept only the in-frame ones, dropping some. The sample lists 210,000 or so clones; about 86% were seen once. Sample: PBMCs. These receptors all stem from a woman aged 18-29 years in good health and CMV-seronegative. CDR3s include the opening cysteine and the closing phenylalanine or tryptophan. D genes are given only for firm matches. Part of the rows lack a size; the others show once, few, many or a class for expanded clones.

TRBJ2-7 - - TRBV6-5 TGTGCCAGCAGTGATCCAGGGACCTACGAGCAGTACTTC CASSDPGTYEQYF
TRBJ2-7 - TRBD2 TRBV30 TGTGCCTGGAGCACTAGCGACGACGAGCAGTACTTC CAWSTSDDEQYF
TRBJ2-7 - - TRBV28 TGTGCCAGCAGTGCCAGGACAACCGCCGATAGCGAGCAGTACTTC CASSARTTADSEQYF
TRBJ2-5 - TRBD1 TRBV4-1 TGCGCCAGCAGCCAAGAGGACAGGGGGCGAGAGACCCAGTACTTC CASSQEDRGRETQYF
TRBJ2-7 - - TRBV27 TGTGCCAGCAGTGCCCGTTCAGATTCCTACGAGCAGTACTTC CASSARSDSYEQYF
TRBJ2-2 - - TRBV30 TGTGCCTGGAGTGTAGAACAGTTGAACACCGGGGAGCTGTTTTTT CAWSVEQLNTGELFF
TRBJ2-7 - - TRBV10-3 TGTGCCATCAGTGTACAGGGCGTGCTTGAGCAGTACTTC CAISVQGVLEQYF
TRBJ1-1 - - TRBV5-6 TGTGCCAGCAGTATTAACACTGAAGCTTTCTTT CASSINTEAFF
TRBJ2-1 - - TRBV27 TGTGCCAGCAGTTTAATTGGGGGGGCCTCAGTCTTACTGTACAATGAGCAGTTCTTC CASSLIGGASVLLYNEQFF
TRBJ2-3 - TRBD2 TRBV7-3 TGTGCCAGCAGCGCGGGGGGAGATACGCAGTATTTT CASSAGGDTQYF
TRBJ2-7 - TRBD2 TRBV27 TGTGCCAGCAGTGACGACACTAGCGGGGGGCCCTACGAGCAGTACTTC CASSDDTSGGPYEQYF
TRBJ2-1 - TRBD2 TRBV28 TGTGCCAGCAGTTTTAGCGGGACCTACAATGAGCAGTTCTTC CASSFSGTYNEQFF
TRBJ1-1 - - TRBV7-2 TGTGCCAGCAGCTTAACGGCAGCACCGGGGAACACTGAAGCTTTCTTT CASSLTAAPGNTEAFF
TRBJ2-3 - - TRBV27 TGTGCCAGCAGTTTATCTTTAGTACCTAGCACAGATACGCAGTATTTT CASSLSLVPSTDTQYF
TRBJ2-5 - TRBD2 TRBV15 TGTGCCACCAGCAGGGGCCCGACAGCGGGAGTTGAGACCCAGTACTTC CATSRGPTAGVETQYF
TRBJ2-7 - TRBD1 TRBV6-5 TGTGCCAGCAGAAGGGACAGGGTAGGCGAGCAGTACTTC CASRRDRVGEQYF
TRBJ2-7 - TRBD2 TRBV4-2 TGTGCCAGCAGCCAAGGTGTGACTCTAGCGGGATTCTCCTACGAGCAGTACTTC CASSQGVTLAGFSYEQYF
TRBJ2-3 - - TRBV7-2 TGTGCCAGCAGCTCCGGAGGGGGCACGTCGGATACGCAGTATTTT CASSSGGGTSDTQYF
TRBJ2-2 - TRBD1 TRBV4-1 TGCGCCAGCAGCCGGACAGGGCAGGCCACCGGGGAGCTGTTTTTT CASSRTGQATGELFF
TRBJ2-3 - - TRBV5-1 TGCGCCAGCAGCGAAAGCGGCCCCCGGAGAGATACGCAGTATTTT CASSESGPRRDTQYF
TRBJ2-5 once TRBD2 TRBV2 TGTGCCAGCAGTGAACGGAGATCGCGGGGGGAAGAGACCCAGTACTTC CASSERRSRGEETQYF
TRBJ1-2 - - TRBV4-3 TGCGCCAGCAGCCAAGCGATTCGGGATTACTATGGCTACACCTTC CASSQAIRDYYGYTF
TRBJ2-1 - TRBD2 TRBV29-1 TGCAGCGTTGTGGGCGGGAGCGTTGAACTTGAGCAGTTCTTC CSVVGGSVELEQFF
TRBJ2-7 - TRBD2 TRBV27 TGTGCCAGCAGACCGGGAGGTCCCTACGAGCAGTACTTC CASRPGGPYEQYF
TRBJ2-7 - - TRBV4-1 TGCGCCAGCAGCCCCCAAGCGGGCGGTGAAGGGGACTACGAGCAGTACTTC CASSPQAGGEGDYEQYF
TRBJ2-7 - TRBD2 TRBV4-1 TGCGCCAGCAGCCCTCTCGCCGTTCTAGCGGGAGAGTACGAGCAGTACTTC CASSPLAVLAGEYEQYF
TRBJ1-3 - TRBD1 TRBV29-1 TGCAGCGTAGTTACAGGGGCGGGTGGAAACACCATATATTTT CSVVTGAGGNTIYF
TRBJ2-1 once TRBD2 TRBV11-2 TGTGCCAGCAGTCGACTAGCCCTCTCCTACAATGAGCAGTTCTTC CASSRLALSYNEQFF
TRBJ1-2 - - TRBV5-4 TGTGCCAGCAGAATGTCGAGTAACTATGGCTACACCTTC CASRMSSNYGYTF
TRBJ1-2 - - TRBV27 TGTGCCAGCAGTTTTGGGAGCGTTTTCGGCTACACCTTC CASSFGSVFGYTF
TRBJ1-5 - TRBD1 TRBV19 TGTGCCAGTAGTTCGACAGGGGGCAGTCAGCCCCAGCATTTT CASSSTGGSQPQHF
TRBJ1-2 - - TRBV4-3 TGCGCCAGCAGCCAACATGTTAACTATGGCTACACCTTC CASSQHVNYGYTF
TRBJ1-5 - - TRBV7-2 TGTGCCAGCAGCGCGCACCGGGGGGACAATCAGCCCCAGCATTTT CASSAHRGDNQPQHF
TRBJ2-2 - - TRBV7-2 TGTGCCAGCAGCTTTGCGGTCAACACCGGGGAGCTGTTTTTT CASSFAVNTGELFF
TRBJ2-5 - - TRBV7-9 TGTGCCAGCAGCTTCAGGACAGTACAAGAGACCCAGTACTTC CASSFRTVQETQYF
TRBJ2-3 - TRBD2 TRBV27 TGTGCCAGCAGCCCTAGCGGAGTTAGCACAGATACGCAGTATTTT CASSPSGVSTDTQYF
TRBJ2-7 - - TRBV28 TGTGCCAGCACCAGGACTCTTCTCTCCTACGAGCAGTACTTC CASTRTLLSYEQYF
TRBJ2-3 - - TRBV18 TGTGCCAGCTCAGTCACTTCTTCTGTGCGGGTGGGCACAGATACGCAGTATTTT CASSVTSSVRVGTDTQYF
TRBJ2-5 - - TRBV7-2 TGTGCCAGCAGCCTACAAGAGACCCAGTACTTC CASSLQETQYF
TRBJ2-2 - - TRBV27 TGTGCCAGCAGTTCGACCTCCCAGGTCCTTCTGAACACCGGGGAGCTGTTTTTT CASSSTSQVLLNTGELFF
TRBJ2-5 - TRBD1 TRBV2 TGTGCCAGCGCTCCGGGACAGTGGACACAAGAGACCCAGTACTTC CASAPGQWTQETQYF
TRBJ2-7 - TRBD1 TRBV5-5 TGTGCCAGCGAACTGACAGGGAGCTCCTACGAGCAGTACTTC CASELTGSSYEQYF
TRBJ2-3 - TRBD2 TRBV2 TGTGCCAGCAGGGGAATTTTACTAGCGGGAGACAAGAGGGGAGATACGCAGTATTTT CASRGILLAGDKRGDTQYF
TRBJ1-5 - - TRBV2 TGTGCCAGCAGTGGGGGGGGTGGGGATCAGCCCCAGCATTTT CASSGGGGDQPQHF
TRBJ1-2 - TRBD1 TRBV28 TGTGCCAGCAGCTCCGGGACAGAAACTAACTATGGCTACACCTTC CASSSGTETNYGYTF
TRBJ2-7 - TRBD2 TRBV11-1 TGTGCCAGCAGCCGCACCGGGACTAGGAGAGACGAGCAGTACTTC CASSRTGTRRDEQYF
TRBJ2-2 - - TRBV9 TGTGCCAGCAGCGTAGGGGTATCGGGTTCCGGGGAGCTGTTTTTT CASSVGVSGSGELFF
TRBJ1-5 few TRBD1 TRBV19 TGTGCCAGCCACGACAGGGCCCGAAATCAGCCCCAGCATTTT CASHDRARNQPQHF
TRBJ2-4 few TRBD1 TRBV10-3 TGTGCCATCAGTGAGTCGGTGGGACAGGGCAGACACATTCAGTACTTC CAISESVGQGRHIQYF
TRBJ2-1 - - TRBV29-1 TGCAGCGTTGGACCAGGGCTGGACAATGAGCAGTTCTTC CSVGPGLDNEQFF
TRBJ2-6 - TRBD1 TRBV29-1 TGCAGCGTCGACAGGGGTGGTCCCTCTGGGGCCAACGTCCTGACTTTC CSVDRGGPSGANVLTF
TRBJ2-2 - - TRBV19 TGTGCCAGTAGCAGGGTCCTGGACACCGGGGAGCTGTTTTTT CASSRVLDTGELFF
TRBJ1-5 - - TRBV2 TGTGCCAGCTTTGAAGCAGGAGGGCGGCATCAGCCCCAGCATTTT CASFEAGGRHQPQHF